This TCR beta chain was captured in a study of T cell responses to AZD1222 COVID-19 vaccine. Sequencing was performed with immunoSEQ multiplex PCR; in TCRdb, only in-frame clones are kept and a portion is missing. Of roughly 42,000 clones in the sample, around 90% were seen once. The V and J ends lost 5 bases and 7 bases, in that order; junction bases with no gene match: 8. The CDR3 is 15 residues long. The germline CDR1 and CDR2 sequences are LNHDA and SQIVND (reference sequence). The gene calls are TRBV19 and TRBJ2-2; TRBD1 matches 9 bases. The source is an adult who received the MenACWY meningococcal vaccine as a control. Material: peripheral blood, obtained 28 days after the second dose of the MenACWY control vaccine. The CDR3 here is CASSAGQGSVGELFF. CDR3 nucleotides: TGTGCCAGTAGTGCCGGACAGGGGTCAGTCGGGGAGCTGTTTTTT.